This is a list of T cell receptor beta chains from one sample in a study of post-analysis software for immune sequencing data. TCRdb re-called the PCR reads through MiXCR, storing one row per CDR3 protein. The sample includes about 570,000 distinct CDR3 sequences, 30% to 40% of them seen just once. Sequences were obtained from blood. The source of these receptors is a girl aged 2-17 years with multiple sclerosis. Each CDR3 is given with its conserved first and last residue. Each record gives: D gene, J gene, clone size, V gene, CDR3 DNA, CDR3 protein. D genes are given only for firm matches. The size entry is marked missing in some rows and otherwise reads once, few, many or a size class.

D: -; J: TRBJ2-3; size: -; V: TRBV18; DNA: TGTGCCAGCTCATATACGGGGCCCACAGATACGCAGTATTTT; CDR3: CASSYTGPTDTQYF
D: -; J: TRBJ1-3; size: -; V: TRBV4-1; DNA: TGCGCCAGCAGCCAAGACCGTGACGGATTATGGGGAAACACCATATATTTT; CDR3: CASSQDRDGLWGNTIYF
D: TRBD1; J: TRBJ2-1; size: many; V: TRBV5-1; DNA: TGTGCCAGCAGCTTGGGACAGGGGCCCTACAATGAGCAGTTCTTC; CDR3: CASSLGQGPYNEQFF
D: -; J: TRBJ2-5; size: -; V: TRBV5-1; DNA: TGCGCCAGCAGCTTGGGTCCACAGGGAACGTTAGAGACCCAGTACTTC; CDR3: CASSLGPQGTLETQYF
D: -; J: TRBJ1-2; size: -; V: TRBV12-3/TRBV12-4; DNA: TGTGCCAGCAGAGAGCAGGGGAGTAACTATGGCTACACCTTC; CDR3: CASREQGSNYGYTF
D: -; J: TRBJ2-4; size: -; V: TRBV2; DNA: TGTGCCAGCAGTCTTGACACCTCGTCGGACATTCAGTACTTC; CDR3: CASSLDTSSDIQYF
D: -; J: TRBJ1-1; size: -; V: TRBV20-1; DNA: TGCAGTGCCATTTCCGGTTGGGTTGAAGCTTTCTTT; CDR3: CSAISGWVEAFF
D: -; J: TRBJ2-1; size: many; V: TRBV7-2; DNA: TGTGCCAGCAGCTTAGCTACGCCCAATGAGCAGTTCTTC; CDR3: CASSLATPNEQFF
D: TRBD2; J: TRBJ2-1; size: -; V: TRBV3-1; DNA: TGTGCCAGCAGCCAAGATTGGAGTAGCGGGGGAGTCAATGAGCAGTTCTTC; CDR3: CASSQDWSSGGVNEQFF
D: TRBD2; J: TRBJ2-5; size: -; V: TRBV4-1; DNA: TGCGCCAGCAGCCAGGGGAGGACTAGTCGGGAGACCCAGTACTTC; CDR3: CASSQGRTSRETQYF
D: -; J: TRBJ2-5; size: few; V: TRBV12-3/TRBV12-4; DNA: TGTGCCAGCAGTTTGGGGGGGGCAGGAAAGACCCAGTACTTC; CDR3: CASSLGGAGKTQYF
D: -; J: TRBJ1-2; size: few; V: TRBV5-6; DNA: TGTGCCAGCAGCTCCAGGGAGCAGGGCTACACCTTC; CDR3: CASSSREQGYTF
D: -; J: TRBJ1-4; size: -; V: TRBV6-5; DNA: TGTGCCAGCAGTTATAAGGGGGAAAAACTGTTTTTT; CDR3: CASSYKGEKLFF
D: TRBD1; J: TRBJ2-7; size: -; V: TRBV20-1; DNA: TGCAGTGCTAGAGGTCCCGGGACAGGGGGCCACGAGCAGTACTTC; CDR3: CSARGPGTGGHEQYF
D: -; J: TRBJ2-3; size: -; V: TRBV6-5; DNA: TGTGCCAGCAGTTTGGGGCAGCGCACAGATACGCAGTATTTT; CDR3: CASSLGQRTDTQYF
D: -; J: TRBJ2-5; size: -; V: TRBV5-5; DNA: TGTGCCAGCAGCTTGGGTGGCAAACAAGAGACCCAGTACTTC; CDR3: CASSLGGKQETQYF
D: TRBD1; J: TRBJ1-5; size: -; V: TRBV2; DNA: TGTGCCAGCCAGGGGGCAGACAATCAGCCCCAGCATTTT; CDR3: CASQGADNQPQHF
D: TRBD1; J: TRBJ1-3; size: -; V: TRBV7-8; DNA: TGTGCCAGCAGCTCCCGGGGGAACCCCGGGACAGGTCCTGGAAACACCATATATTTT; CDR3: CASSSRGNPGTGPGNTIYF
D: -; J: TRBJ2-7; size: -; V: TRBV3-1; DNA: TGTGCCAGCAGCCAAGTGGCTCCGGGCGAGCAGTACTTC; CDR3: CASSQVAPGEQYF
D: TRBD2; J: TRBJ2-2; size: -; V: TRBV6-4; DNA: TGTGCCAGCAGTGAATGGGCTAGCGGGGGTAGAAAGATCGGGGAGCTGTTTTTT; CDR3: CASSEWASGGRKIGELFF